The clone carrying this TCR beta chain has only one observation. The antigen is undetermined. The data were obtained in a study of shared clonotypes between healthy human individuals. Study observations and caveats: Sampling covered nothing but blood. Tissue TCR repertoires likely differ from those found in blood. As a rule, naive subsets had a larger estimated richness than memory subsets.

Trimming cost V 4 bases and J 4 bases, with 11 bases left between them. This CDR3 contains 14 residues. Germline CDR1 SGHTA, CDR2 FQGNSA. Naive CD8 cells lacked CD45RO, underwent positive selection for CCR7 and left out terminally differentiated effector memory CD45RA+ cells. Sequencing was at deep level. Per the original data handling: Filtering of immunoSEQ junctional sequences could not match full-length read filtering. Repertoires were generated with immunoSEQ multiplex PCR, while TCRdb's copy carries only in-frame clones and drops some. V, J and clone size are those of that table, while D and trimming were read from the DNA. The profile shows about 1,800,000 clones, 85% to 95% of them singletons.

The TCR sequence derives from a man aged 18 to 35 in good health. This chain links TRBV7-2 with TRBJ2-1, with a weak D call TRBD2 (6 bases). The sequenced sample was naive CD8+ T cells sorted from blood. The CDR3 DNA sequence: TGTGCCAGCAGCTCCGGGGGACCTTACAATGAGCAGTTCTTC. This sequence encodes CASSSGGPYNEQFF.